Sequencing of this TCR beta chain was carried out in a study of shared clonotypes between healthy human individuals. Study-level background: Three CD4 naive, three CD4 memory, two CD8 naive and one CD8 memory plate were used per donor. Study results and caveats: Deeper or shallower sequencing was expected to change how clonotypes are shared among donors. Naive subsets, compared against memory subsets, generally had larger estimated richness values.

Details on this clone: Its antigen is as yet unknown.

Donation came from healthy HIV-negative adults that had no recent acute infections or vaccinations. Method: immunoSEQ multiplex PCR; TCRdb's copy keeps in-frame clones and lacks some. The sample shows 2 million to 3 million clones, over 85% of them seen only once. The TCR comes from a man in his late teens or twenties in good health. Some clones in this sample may be carry-over from other donors' samples. The sequenced material came from naive CD4+ T cells from PBMCs. Subset denoted: CD45RA+ positively selected.

The CDR3 reads CASSYSDARYEQYF. The DNA for the CDR3 is TGTGCCAGCAGTTACTCCGACGCCCGCTACGAGCAGTACTTC. The chain carries TRBV6-5 and TRBJ2-7; D remains ambiguous. The CDR3 consists of 14 residues. The V gene lost 0 bases and the J gene lost 3 bases, with 9 bases spanning the gap. Germline loops: CDR1 MNHEY, CDR2 SVGAGI.